The rows below give T cell receptor beta chains drawn from one sample of a study of PD-L1 blockade in urothelial cancer. Profiling relied on immunoSEQ multiplex PCR, and the TCRdb table lists in-frame clones only, not all of them. This repertoire shows tens of thousands of clones, over 75% found once; its top ten account for approximately 3.5%. The specimen comprised PBMCs, sampled around atezolizumab (anti-PD-L1) treatment. Receptors were obtained from a man between 65 and 85 years old with urothelial cancer. CDR3s include the opening cysteine and the closing phenylalanine or tryptophan. D genes are given only for firm matches. Only part of the rows carry a size: once, few, many, or a class if the clone is expanded.

>TRBJ2-7|TRBD1|once|TRBV14|15
TGTGCCAGCAGGCCACAGGGGATGGGCCTCTGCGAGCAGTACTTC
CASRPQGMGLCEQYF
>TRBJ2-7|TRBD1|NA|TRBV19|14
TGTGCCAGTAGTACGGGACAGGGGGCATACGAGCAGTACTTC
CASSTGQGAYEQYF
>TRBJ2-3|TRBD2|NA|TRBV6-4|15
TGTGCCAGCAGTGCCTCGGGAGGCCAGGGAGATACGCAGTATTTT
CASSASGGQGDTQYF
>TRBJ2-1|TRBD1|NA|TRBV5-1|17
TGCGCCAGCAGCTCTTCCGGGACAGGGAACGGCGACAATGAGCAGTTCTTC
CASSSSGTGNGDNEQFF
>TRBJ2-1|NA|once|TRBV27|14
TGTGCCAGCAGTGTCATGAGCTCCTACAATGAGCAGTTCTTC
CASSVMSSYNEQFF
>TRBJ1-1|NA|NA|TRBV29-1|13
TGCAGCGCCCCTCGACTCGGGGGCACTGAAGCTTTCTTT
CSAPRLGGTEAFF
>TRBJ2-3|NA|NA|TRBV7-8|14
TGTGCCAGCAGCTTAAGTAGGGGTTCAGATACGCAGTATTTT
CASSLSRGSDTQYF
>TRBJ1-2|TRBD1|NA|TRBV18|15
TGTGCCAGCTCATCGCGACAGGGGGCGGACTATGGCTACACCTTC
CASSSRQGADYGYTF
>TRBJ1-1|NA|NA|TRBV4-1|12
TGCGCCAGCAGCCAAAGGCCGGGGGGGCCTTTCTTT
CASSQRPGGPFF
>TRBJ2-3|TRBD2|NA|TRBV7-8|13
TGTGCCAGCTCCAGCGGGGTCAGGGATACGCAGTATTTT
CASSSGVRDTQYF
>TRBJ1-6|NA|NA|TRBV27|14
TGTGCCAGCAGAATACACCCATGGCAATCACCCCTCCACTTT
CASRIHPWQSPLHF
>TRBJ2-3|TRBD2|NA|TRBV2|15
TGTGCCAGCAGTGGGGGGGGACTGTCAACAGATACGCAGTATTTT
CASSGGGLSTDTQYF
>TRBJ1-6|TRBD1|NA|TRBV5-4|14
TGTGCCAGCAGCGTGACAGGGGATAGTGGGCCCCTCCACTTT
CASSVTGDSGPLHF
>TRBJ1-5|TRBD1|NA|TRBV6-1|15
TGTGCCAGCAGTGACACCGGGACAGGGGATCAGCCCCAGCATTTT
CASSDTGTGDQPQHF
>TRBJ1-1|NA|NA|TRBV7-2|14
TGTGCCAGCAGCTTCCGGGATTTGAGCACTGAAGCTTTCTTT
CASSFRDLSTEAFF
>TRBJ2-3|TRBD2|NA|TRBV2|15
TGTGCCAGCAGTGACCCTCAGCGGGGGCGAGATACGCAGTATTTT
CASSDPQRGRDTQYF
>TRBJ2-7|NA|NA|TRBV5-4|13
TGTGCCAGCAGCAGTAAGTCAGGAAGGGAGCAGTACTTC
CASSSKSGREQYF
>TRBJ1-6|TRBD1|NA|TRBV4-1|16
TGCGCCAGCAGCCAAGGAGGGACAGGGTGGAATTCACCCCTCCACTTT
CASSQGGTGWNSPLHF
>TRBJ2-1|TRBD2|NA|TRBV5-1|19
TGCGCCAGCAGCTTGGAACCAACGGGACTAGCGGGAGGGAGGGATGAGCAGTTCTTC
CASSLEPTGLAGGRDEQFF
>TRBJ1-5|NA|NA|TRBV4-1|17
TGCGCCAGCAGCCAATCGGACAGTCAATACTACAATCAGCCCCAGCATTTT
CASSQSDSQYYNQPQHF
>TRBJ1-5|NA|NA|TRBV27|16
TGTGCCAGCAGTTCCATGCCAGGTTATAGCAATCAGCCCCAGCATTTT
CASSSMPGYSNQPQHF
>TRBJ1-5|TRBD1|NA|TRBV28|12
TGTGCCAGCGGACAGGGACGTCAGCCCCAGCATTTT
CASGQGRQPQHF
>TRBJ2-1|NA|NA|TRBV27|14
TGTGCCAGCAGTTTAATCCGACTCCCTAATGAGCAGTTCTTC
CASSLIRLPNEQFF
>TRBJ1-2|TRBD1|few|TRBV4-3|16
TGCGCCAGCAGCCAGAAACAGACAGGGGGAATAGGTGGCTACACCTTC
CASSQKQTGGIGGYTF
>TRBJ2-7|TRBD1|NA|TRBV10-3|15
TGTGCCATCGGCGGGACAGGGACTTCTGACGGCGAGCAGTACTTC
CAIGGTGTSDGEQYF
>TRBJ1-2|NA|NA|TRBV6-6|16
TGTGCCAGCAGTTATAACTCCCCCGCCGGCGGCTATGGCTACACCTTC
CASSYNSPAGGYGYTF